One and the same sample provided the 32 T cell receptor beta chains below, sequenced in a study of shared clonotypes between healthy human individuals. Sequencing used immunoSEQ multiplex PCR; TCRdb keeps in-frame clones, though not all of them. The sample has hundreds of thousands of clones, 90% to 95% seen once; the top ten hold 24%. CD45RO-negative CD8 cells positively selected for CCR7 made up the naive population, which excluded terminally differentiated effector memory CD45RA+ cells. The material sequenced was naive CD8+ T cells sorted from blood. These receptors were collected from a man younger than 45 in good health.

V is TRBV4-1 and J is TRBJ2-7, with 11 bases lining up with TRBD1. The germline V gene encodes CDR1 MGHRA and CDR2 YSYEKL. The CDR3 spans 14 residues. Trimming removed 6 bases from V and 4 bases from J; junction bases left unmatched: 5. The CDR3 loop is CASSAGQGAYEQYF. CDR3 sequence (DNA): TGCGCCAGCAGTGCTGGACAGGGGGCTTACGAGCAGTACTTC.

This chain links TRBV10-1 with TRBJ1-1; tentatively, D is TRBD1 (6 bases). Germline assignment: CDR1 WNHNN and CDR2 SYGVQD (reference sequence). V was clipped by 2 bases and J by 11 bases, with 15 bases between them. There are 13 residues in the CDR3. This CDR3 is CASSEVPAGDAFF. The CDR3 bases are TGCGCCAGCAGTGAGGTGCCCGCAGGGGATGCTTTCTTT.

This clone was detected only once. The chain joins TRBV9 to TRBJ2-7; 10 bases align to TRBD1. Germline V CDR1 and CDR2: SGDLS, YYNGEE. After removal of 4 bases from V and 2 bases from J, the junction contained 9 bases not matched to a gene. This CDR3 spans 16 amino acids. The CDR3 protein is CASSRGDRGNPYEQYF. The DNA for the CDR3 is TGTGCCAGCAGCAGAGGGGACAGGGGAAATCCCTACGAGCAGTACTTC.

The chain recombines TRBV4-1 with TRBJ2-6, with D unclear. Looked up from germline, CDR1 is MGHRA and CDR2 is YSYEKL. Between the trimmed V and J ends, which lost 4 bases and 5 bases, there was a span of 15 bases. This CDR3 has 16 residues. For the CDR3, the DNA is TGCGCCAGCAGCCGAGAACCACAAAGTCGGGCCAACGTCCTGACTTTC. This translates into CASSREPQSRANVLTF.

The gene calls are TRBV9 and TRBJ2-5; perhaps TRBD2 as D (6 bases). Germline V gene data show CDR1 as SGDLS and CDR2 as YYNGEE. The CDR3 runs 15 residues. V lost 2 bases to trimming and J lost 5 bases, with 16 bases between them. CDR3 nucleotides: TGTGCCAGCAGCGTCGGGACTGCCCAGCGTGAGACCCAGTACTTC. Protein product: CASSVGTAQRETQYF.

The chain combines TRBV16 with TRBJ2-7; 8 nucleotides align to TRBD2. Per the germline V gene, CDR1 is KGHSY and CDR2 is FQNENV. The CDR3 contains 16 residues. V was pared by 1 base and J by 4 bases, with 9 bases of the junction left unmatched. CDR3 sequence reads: CASSQYPSGRKYEQYF. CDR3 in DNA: TGTGCCAGCAGCCAATATCCCAGCGGGAGAAAATACGAGCAGTACTTC.

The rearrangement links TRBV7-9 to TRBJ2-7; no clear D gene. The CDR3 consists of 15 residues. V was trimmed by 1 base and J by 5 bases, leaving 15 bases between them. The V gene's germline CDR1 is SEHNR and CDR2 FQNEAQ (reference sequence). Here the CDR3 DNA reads TGTGCCAGCAGCTTAGAACCACAAGGGTTGCACGAGCAGTACTTC. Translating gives CASSLEPQGLHEQYF.

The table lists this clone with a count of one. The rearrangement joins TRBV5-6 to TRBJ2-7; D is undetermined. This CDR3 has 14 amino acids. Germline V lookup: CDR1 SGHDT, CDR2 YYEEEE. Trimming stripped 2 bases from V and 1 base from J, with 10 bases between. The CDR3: CASSFIPGSYEQYF. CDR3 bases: TGTGCCAGCAGCTTTATCCCTGGGTCCTACGAGCAGTACTTC.

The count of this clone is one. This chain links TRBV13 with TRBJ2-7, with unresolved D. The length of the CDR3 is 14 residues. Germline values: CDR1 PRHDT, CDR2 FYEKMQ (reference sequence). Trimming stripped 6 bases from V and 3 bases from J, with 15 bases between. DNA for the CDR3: TGTGCCAGCAGGGCTACCGGCTCGCTCTACGAGCAGTACTTC. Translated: CASRATGSLYEQYF.

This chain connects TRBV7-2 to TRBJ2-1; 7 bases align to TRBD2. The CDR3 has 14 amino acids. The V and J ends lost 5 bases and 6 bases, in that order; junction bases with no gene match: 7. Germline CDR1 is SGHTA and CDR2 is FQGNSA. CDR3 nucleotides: TGTGCCAGCAGCCTAGGACTAGTGGCCAATGAGCAGTTCTTC. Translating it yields CASSLGLVANEQFF.

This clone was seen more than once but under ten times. CDR3 nucleotides: TGTGCCAGTAGTCCAGGACAGGGGACTCCAGGGGAGTTCTTC. Translated, it gives CASSPGQGTPGEFF. The gene calls are TRBV19 and TRBJ2-1; 9 positions agree with TRBD1. CDR1 and CDR2 from the germline V gene are LNHDA and SQIVND (reference sequence). The CDR3 loop spans 14 amino acids. V dropped 5 bases and J dropped 14; count of bases not matched to a gene: 13.

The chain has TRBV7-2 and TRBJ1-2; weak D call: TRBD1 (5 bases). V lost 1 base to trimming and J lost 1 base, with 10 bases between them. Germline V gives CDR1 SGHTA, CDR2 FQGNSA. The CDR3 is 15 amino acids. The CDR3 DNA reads TGTGCCAGCAGCTTAGAGGACGACAGTAACTATGGCTACACCTTC. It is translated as CASSLEDDSNYGYTF.

CDR3 sequence reads: CASSPGTRFPHEQFF. Written as DNA, the CDR3 is TGTGCCAGCAGCCCGGGGACTAGATTCCCCCATGAGCAGTTCTTC. This chain uses TRBV7-9 with TRBJ2-1; 8 nucleotides match TRBD2. The V gene's germline CDR1 is SEHNR and CDR2 FQNEAQ (reference sequence). The CDR3 consists of 15 residues. Trimming cost V 5 bases and J 8 bases; bases outside gene matches: 11.

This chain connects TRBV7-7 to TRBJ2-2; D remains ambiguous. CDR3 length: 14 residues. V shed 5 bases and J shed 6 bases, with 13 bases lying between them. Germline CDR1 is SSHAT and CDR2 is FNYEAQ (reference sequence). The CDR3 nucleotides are TGTGCCAGCAGCGCCGAACCCTCGCCCGGGGAGCTGTTTTTT. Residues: CASSAEPSPGELFF.

CDR3 sequence reads: CASSQGTPAFPSYEQYF. The CDR3 DNA sequence: TGTGCCAGCAGTCAGGGGACCCCGGCCTTTCCCTCCTACGAGCAGTACTTC. The chain recombines TRBV27 with TRBJ2-7, with TRBD1 as a possible D gene (6 bases). V was cut by 5 bases and J by 0 bases, with 20 bases left in between. CDR1 is MNHEY and CDR2 is SMNVEV in the germline V gene (reference sequence). CDR3 length: 17 amino acids.

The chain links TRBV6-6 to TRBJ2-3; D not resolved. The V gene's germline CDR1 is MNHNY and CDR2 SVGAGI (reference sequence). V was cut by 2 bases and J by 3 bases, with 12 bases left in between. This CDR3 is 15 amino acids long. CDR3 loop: CASSYGLKSTDTQYF. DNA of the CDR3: TGTGCCAGCAGTTACGGCCTCAAATCTACAGATACGCAGTATTTT.

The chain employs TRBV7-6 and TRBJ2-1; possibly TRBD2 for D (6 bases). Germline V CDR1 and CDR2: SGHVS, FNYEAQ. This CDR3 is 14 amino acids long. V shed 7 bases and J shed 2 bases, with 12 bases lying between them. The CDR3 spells CASNGGGPYNEQFF. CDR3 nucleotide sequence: TGTGCCAGCAATGGCGGAGGGCCCTACAATGAGCAGTTCTTC.

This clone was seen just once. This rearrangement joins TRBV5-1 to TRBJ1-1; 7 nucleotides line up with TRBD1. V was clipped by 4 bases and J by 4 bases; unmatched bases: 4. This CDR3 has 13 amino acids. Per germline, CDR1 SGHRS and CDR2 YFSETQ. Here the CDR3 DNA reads TGCGCCAGCAGCGAGGGGGCTGGCACTGAAGCTTTCTTT. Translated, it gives CASSEGAGTEAFF. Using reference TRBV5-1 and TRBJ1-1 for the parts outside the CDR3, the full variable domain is KAGVTQTPRYLIKTRGQQVTLSCSPISGHRSVSWYQQTPGQGLQFLFEYFSETQRNKGNFPGRFSGRQFSNSRSEMNVSTLELGDSALYLCASSEGAGTEAFFGQGTRLTVV.

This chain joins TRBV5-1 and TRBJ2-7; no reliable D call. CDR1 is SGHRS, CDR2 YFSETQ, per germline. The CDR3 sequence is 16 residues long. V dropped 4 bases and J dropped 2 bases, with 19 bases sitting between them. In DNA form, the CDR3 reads TGCGCCAGCAGCCCGGGTTTAGGGCTAGAAGCCTACGAGCAGTACTTC. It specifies CASSPGLGLEAYEQYF. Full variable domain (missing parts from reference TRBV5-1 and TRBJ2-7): KAGVTQTPRYLIKTRGQQVTLSCSPISGHRSVSWYQQTPGQGLQFLFEYFSETQRNKGNFPGRFSGRQFSNSRSEMNVSTLELGDSALYLCASSPGLGLEAYEQYFGPGTRLTVT.

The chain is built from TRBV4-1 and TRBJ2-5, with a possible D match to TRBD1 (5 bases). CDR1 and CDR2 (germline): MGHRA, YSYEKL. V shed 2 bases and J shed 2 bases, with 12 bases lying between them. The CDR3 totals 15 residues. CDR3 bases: TGCGCCAGCAGCCAATTAGGGGTCCCACAAGAGACCCAGTACTTC. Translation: CASSQLGVPQETQYF.

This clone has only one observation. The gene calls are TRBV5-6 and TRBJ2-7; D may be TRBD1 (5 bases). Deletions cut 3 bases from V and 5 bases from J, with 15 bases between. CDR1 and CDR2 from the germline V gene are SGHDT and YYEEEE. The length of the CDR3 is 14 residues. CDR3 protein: CASSYPRQGNEQYF. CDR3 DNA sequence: TGTGCCAGCAGCTATCCGCGCCAGGGCAACGAGCAGTACTTC.

CDR3 amino acids: CAPTGRITGELFF. DNA of the CDR3: TGTGCTCCTACAGGGAGGATAACCGGGGAGCTGTTTTTT. The chain uses TRBV7-9 and TRBJ2-2; D is tentatively TRBD1 or TRBD2 (6 bases each). Germline CDR1 reads SEHNR; CDR2 reads FQNEAQ (reference sequence). This CDR3 spans 13 amino acids. Filled out from reference TRBV7-9 and TRBJ2-2, the complete variable domain reads DTGVSQNPRHKITKRGQNVTFRCDPISEHNRLYWYRQTLGQGPEFLTYFQNEAQLEKSRLLSDRFSAERPKGSFSTLEIQRTEQGDSAMYLCAPTGRITGELFFGEGSRLTVL.

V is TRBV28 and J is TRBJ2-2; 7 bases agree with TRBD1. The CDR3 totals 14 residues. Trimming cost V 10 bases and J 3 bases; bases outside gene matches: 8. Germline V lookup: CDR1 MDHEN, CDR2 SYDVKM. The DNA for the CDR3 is TGTGCCATCAATAGACAGGGTGACACCGGGGAGCTGTTTTTT. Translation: CAINRQGDTGELFF. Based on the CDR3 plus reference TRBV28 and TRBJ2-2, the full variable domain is DVKVTQSSRYLVKRTGEKVFLECVQDMDHENMFWYRQDPGLGLRLIYFSYDVKMKEKGDIPEGYSVSREKKERFSLILESASTNQTSMYLCAINRQGDTGELFFGEGSRLTVL.

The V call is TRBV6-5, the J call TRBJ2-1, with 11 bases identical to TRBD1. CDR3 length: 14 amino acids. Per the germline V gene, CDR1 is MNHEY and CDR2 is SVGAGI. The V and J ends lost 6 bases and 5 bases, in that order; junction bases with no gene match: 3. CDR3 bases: TGTGCCAGCAGGGGGGACAGGGGGAACAATGAGCAGTTCTTC. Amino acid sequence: CASRGDRGNNEQFF.

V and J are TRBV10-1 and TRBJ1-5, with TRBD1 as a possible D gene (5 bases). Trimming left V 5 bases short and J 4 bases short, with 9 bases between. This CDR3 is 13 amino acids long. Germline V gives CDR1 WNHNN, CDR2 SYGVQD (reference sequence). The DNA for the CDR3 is TGCGCCAGCAGTCAGGGCACTAATCAGCCCCAGCATTTT. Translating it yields CASSQGTNQPQHF.

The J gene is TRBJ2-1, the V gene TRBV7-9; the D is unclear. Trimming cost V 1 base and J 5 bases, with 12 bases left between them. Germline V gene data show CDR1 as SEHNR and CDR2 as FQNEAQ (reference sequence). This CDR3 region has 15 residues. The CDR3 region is CASSLVGSQNNEQFF. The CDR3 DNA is TGTGCCAGCAGCTTAGTTGGGTCCCAGAACAATGAGCAGTTCTTC.

CDR3 in amino acids: CARPLIFNYGYTF. In DNA form, the CDR3 reads TGTGCCAGACCCTTAATATTTAACTATGGCTACACCTTC. The chain links TRBV5-3 to TRBJ1-2; D not certain. TRBV5-3 is known as an ORF, though its function is uncertain. The CDR3 length is 13 residues. The germline V and J ends were trimmed by 7 bases and 1 base, with 11 bases remaining between them.

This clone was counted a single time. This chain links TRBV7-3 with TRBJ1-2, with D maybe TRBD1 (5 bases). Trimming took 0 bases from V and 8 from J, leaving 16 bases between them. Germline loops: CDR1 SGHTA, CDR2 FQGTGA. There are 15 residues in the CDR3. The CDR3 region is CASSLTGTEGYGYTF. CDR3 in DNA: TGTGCCAGCAGCTTAACGGGGACGGAGGGGTACGGCTACACCTTC.

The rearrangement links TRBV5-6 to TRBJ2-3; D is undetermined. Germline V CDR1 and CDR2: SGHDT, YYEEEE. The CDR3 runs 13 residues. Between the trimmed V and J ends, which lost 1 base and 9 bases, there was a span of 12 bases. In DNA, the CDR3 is TGTGCCAGCAGCTTGTTAATAGAGACCACGCAGTATTTT. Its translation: CASSLLIETTQYF.

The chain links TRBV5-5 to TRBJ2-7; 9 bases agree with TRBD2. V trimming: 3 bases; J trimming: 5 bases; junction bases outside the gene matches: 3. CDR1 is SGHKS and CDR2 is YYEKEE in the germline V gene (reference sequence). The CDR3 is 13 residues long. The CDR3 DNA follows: TGTGCCAGCAGCTATAGCGGGAGCCACGAGCAGTACTTC. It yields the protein CASSYSGSHEQYF.

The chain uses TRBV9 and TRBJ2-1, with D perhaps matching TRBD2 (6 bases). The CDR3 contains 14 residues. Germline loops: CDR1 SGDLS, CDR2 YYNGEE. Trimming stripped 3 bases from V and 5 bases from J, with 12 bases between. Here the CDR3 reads CASSDAGRNNEQFF. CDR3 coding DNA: TGTGCCAGCAGCGACGCAGGGAGGAACAATGAGCAGTTCTTC. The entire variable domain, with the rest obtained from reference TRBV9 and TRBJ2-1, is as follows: DSGVTQTPKHLITATGQRVTLRCSPRSGDLSVYWYQQSLDQGLQFLIQYYNGEERAKGNILERFSAQQFPDLHSELNLSSLELGDSALYFCASSDAGRNNEQFFGPGTRLTVL.

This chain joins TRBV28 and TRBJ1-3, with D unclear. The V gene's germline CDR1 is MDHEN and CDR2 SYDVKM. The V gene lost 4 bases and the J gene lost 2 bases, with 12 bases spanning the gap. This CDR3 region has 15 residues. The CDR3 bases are TGTGCCAGCAGTTCCCGGACCTTTGCTGGAAACACCATATATTTT. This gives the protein CASSSRTFAGNTIYF.